This T cell receptor beta chain was retrieved from a study of blood T cell repertoires in COVID-19. About the research overall: Donors in the United States, Italy and Spain gave samples during acute or convalescent COVID-19.

Libraries were prepared by immunoSEQ multiplex PCR; TCRdb keeps only in-frame clonotypes and omits some of them. This table has about 250,000 clones, over 70% appearing once. Shortly before study entry, within 2 weeks, exposed participants had met a COVID-19 case. The CDR3 loop spans 20 amino acids. V trimming: 1 base; J trimming: 0 bases; junction bases outside the gene matches: 12. Germline CDR1 and CDR2: MDHEN and SYDVKM. The rearrangement links TRBV28 to TRBJ2-3; 11 positions agree with TRBD2. The source of this sequence is a woman aged 40 to 49 who had been exposed to COVID-19. The sequencing input was PBMCs or T cells enriched from blood (not recorded which). In DNA form, the CDR3 reads TGTGCCAGCAGTTTATTAGTAGCGGGGGGGAACCAACATAGCACAGATACGCAGTATTTT. It codes for CASSLLVAGGNQHSTDTQYF.